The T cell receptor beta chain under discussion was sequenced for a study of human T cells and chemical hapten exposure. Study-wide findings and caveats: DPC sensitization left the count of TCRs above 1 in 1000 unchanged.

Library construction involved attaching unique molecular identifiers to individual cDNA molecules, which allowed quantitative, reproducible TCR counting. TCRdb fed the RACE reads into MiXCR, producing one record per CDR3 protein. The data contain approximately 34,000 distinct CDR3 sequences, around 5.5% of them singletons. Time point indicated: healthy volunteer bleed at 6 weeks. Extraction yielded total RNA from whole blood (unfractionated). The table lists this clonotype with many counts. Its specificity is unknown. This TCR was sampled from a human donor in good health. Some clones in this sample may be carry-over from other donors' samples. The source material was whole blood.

CDR3 sequence: CAWRGFSYGYTF. The CDR3 DNA is TGTGCCTGGAGGGGGTTCAGTTATGGCTACACCTTC. V usage is TRBV30 and J usage is TRBJ1-2; no clear D gene. The CDR3 runs to 12 residues. The V gene's germline CDR1 is GTSNPN and CDR2 SVGIG (reference sequence). The V end was cut by 3 bases, the J end by 5 bases, with 10 bases between.